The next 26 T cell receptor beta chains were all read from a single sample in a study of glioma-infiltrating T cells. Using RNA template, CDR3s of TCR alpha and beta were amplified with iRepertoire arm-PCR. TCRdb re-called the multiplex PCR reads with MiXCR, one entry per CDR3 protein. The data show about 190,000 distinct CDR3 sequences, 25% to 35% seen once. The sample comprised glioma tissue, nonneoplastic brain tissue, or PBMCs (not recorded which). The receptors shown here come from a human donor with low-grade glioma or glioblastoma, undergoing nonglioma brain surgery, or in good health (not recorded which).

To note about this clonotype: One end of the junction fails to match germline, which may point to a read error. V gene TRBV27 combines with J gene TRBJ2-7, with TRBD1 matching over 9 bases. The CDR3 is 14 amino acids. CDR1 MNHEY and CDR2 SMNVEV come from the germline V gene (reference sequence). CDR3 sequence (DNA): TGTGCCAGCAGTTCAGGACAGGGGATTTACGGGCAGTACTTC. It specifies CASSSGQGIYGQYF.

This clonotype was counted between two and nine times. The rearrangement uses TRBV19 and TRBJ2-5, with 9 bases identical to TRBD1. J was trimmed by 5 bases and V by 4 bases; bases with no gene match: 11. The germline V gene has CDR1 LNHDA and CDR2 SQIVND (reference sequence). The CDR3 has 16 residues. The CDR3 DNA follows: TGTGCCAGTAGTAAAGAGGGACAGGGAATATCGGAGACCCAGTACTTC. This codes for CASSKEGQGISETQYF.

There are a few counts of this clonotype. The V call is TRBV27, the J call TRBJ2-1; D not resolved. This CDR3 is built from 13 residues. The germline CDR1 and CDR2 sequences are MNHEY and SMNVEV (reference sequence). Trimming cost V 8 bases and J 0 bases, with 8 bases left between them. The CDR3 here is CASFSSSYNEQFF. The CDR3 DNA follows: TGTGCCAGCTTTTCGAGCTCCTACAATGAGCAGTTCTTC.

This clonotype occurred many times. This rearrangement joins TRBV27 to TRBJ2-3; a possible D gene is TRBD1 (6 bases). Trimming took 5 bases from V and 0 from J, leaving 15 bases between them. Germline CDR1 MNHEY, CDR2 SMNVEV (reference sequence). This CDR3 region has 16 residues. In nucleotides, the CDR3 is TGTGCCAGCAGTCCTAGGCAGGGGATTAGCACAGATACGCAGTATTTT. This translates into CASSPRQGISTDTQYF.

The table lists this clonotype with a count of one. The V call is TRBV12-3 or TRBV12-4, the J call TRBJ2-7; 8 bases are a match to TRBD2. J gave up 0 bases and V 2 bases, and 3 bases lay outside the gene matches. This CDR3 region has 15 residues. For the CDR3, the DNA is TGTGCCAGCAGTTTACAGCGGGGGTACTCCTACGAGCAGTACTTC. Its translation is CASSLQRGYSYEQYF.

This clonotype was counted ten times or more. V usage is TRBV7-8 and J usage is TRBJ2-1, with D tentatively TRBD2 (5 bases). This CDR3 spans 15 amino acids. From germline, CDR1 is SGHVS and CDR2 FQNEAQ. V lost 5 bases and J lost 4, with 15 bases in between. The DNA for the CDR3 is TGTGCCAGCAGCCCCCCCCGCAGCGGTTACAATGAGCAGTTCTTC. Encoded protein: CASSPPRSGYNEQFF.

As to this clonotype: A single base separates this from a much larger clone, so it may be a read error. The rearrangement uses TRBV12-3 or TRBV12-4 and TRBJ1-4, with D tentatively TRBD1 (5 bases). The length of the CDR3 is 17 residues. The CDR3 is CASSHGTWFATNGKLFF. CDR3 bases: TGTGCCAGCTCTCATGGGACTTGGTTTGCAACTAATGGAAAACTGTTTTTT.

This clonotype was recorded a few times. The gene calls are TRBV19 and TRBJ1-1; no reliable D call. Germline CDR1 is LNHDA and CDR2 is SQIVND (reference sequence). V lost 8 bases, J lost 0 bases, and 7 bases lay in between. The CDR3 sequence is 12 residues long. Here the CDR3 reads CASAEMNTEAFF. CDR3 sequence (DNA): TGTGCCAGTGCAGAAATGAACACTGAAGCTTTCTTT.

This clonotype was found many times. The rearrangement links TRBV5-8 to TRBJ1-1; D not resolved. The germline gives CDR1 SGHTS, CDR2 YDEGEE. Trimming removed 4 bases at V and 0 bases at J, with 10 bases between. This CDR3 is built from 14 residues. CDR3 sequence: CASSILMMNTEAFF. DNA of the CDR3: TGTGCCAGCAGCATCCTAATGATGAACACTGAAGCTTTCTTT.

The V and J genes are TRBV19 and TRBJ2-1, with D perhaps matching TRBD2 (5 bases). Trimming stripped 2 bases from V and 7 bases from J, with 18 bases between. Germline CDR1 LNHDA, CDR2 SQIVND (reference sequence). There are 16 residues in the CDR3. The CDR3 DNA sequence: TGTGCCAGTAGTATAAGGCTAGAGGGAGTGGCAAATGAGCAGTTCTTC. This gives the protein CASSIRLEGVANEQFF.

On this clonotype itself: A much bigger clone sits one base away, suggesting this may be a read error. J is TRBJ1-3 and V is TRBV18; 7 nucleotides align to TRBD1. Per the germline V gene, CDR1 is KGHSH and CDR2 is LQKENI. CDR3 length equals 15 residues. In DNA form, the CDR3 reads TGTGCCAGCTCACCCCAGGGGGTTACTGGAAACATCATATATTTT. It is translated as CASSPQGVTGNIIYF.

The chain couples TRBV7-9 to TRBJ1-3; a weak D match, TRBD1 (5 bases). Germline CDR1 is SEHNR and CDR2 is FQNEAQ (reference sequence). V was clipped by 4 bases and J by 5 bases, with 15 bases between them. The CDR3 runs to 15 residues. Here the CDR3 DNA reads TGTGCCAGCAGCTGGGCCGGGGGAAATAGAAACACCATATATTTT. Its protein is CASSWAGGNRNTIYF.

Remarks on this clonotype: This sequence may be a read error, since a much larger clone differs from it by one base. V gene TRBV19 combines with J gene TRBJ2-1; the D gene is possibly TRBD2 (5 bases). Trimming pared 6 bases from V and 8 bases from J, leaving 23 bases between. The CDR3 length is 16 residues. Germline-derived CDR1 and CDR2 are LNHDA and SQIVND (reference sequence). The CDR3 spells CASSFTRGWRYDEQFF. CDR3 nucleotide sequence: TGTGCCAGTAGCTTCACTAGAGGGTGGAGGTACGATGAGCAGTTCTTC.

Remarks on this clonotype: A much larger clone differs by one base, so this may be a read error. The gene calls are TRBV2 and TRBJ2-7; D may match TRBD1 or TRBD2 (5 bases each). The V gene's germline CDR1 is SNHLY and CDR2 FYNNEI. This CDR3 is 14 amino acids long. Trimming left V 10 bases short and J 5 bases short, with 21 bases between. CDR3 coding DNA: TGTGCCAACAGAACCGGGACGCTGGTGAACGAGCAGTACTTC. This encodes CANRTGTLVNEQYF.

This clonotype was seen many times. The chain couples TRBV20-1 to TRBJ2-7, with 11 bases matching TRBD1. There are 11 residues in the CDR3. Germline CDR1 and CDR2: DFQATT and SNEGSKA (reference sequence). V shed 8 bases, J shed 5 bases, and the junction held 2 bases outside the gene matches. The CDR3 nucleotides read TGCAGTCCGGGACAGGGGGACGAGCAGTACTTC. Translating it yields CSPGQGDEQYF.

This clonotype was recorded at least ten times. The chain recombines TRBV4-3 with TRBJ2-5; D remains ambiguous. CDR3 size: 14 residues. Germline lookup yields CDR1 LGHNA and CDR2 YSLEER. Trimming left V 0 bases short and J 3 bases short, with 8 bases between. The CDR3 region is CASSQDTGKETQYF. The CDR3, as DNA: TGCGCCAGCAGCCAAGATACCGGAAAAGAGACCCAGTACTTC.

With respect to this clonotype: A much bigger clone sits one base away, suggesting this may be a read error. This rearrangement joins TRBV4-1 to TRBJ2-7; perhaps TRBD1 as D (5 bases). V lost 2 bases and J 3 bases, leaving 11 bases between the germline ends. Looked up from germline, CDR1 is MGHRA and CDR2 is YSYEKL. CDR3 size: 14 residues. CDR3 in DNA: TGCGCCAGCAGCCAATTACAGGTTAACTACGAGCAGTACTTC. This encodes CASSQLQVNYEQYF.

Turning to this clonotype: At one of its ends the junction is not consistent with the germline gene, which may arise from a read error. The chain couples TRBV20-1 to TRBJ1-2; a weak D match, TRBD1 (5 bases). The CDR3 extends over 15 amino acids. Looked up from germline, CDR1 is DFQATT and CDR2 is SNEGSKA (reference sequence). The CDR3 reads CSASMGTVTNYGYTF. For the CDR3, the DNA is TGCAGTGCTAGCATGGGGACCGTGACTAACTATGGTTACACCTTC.

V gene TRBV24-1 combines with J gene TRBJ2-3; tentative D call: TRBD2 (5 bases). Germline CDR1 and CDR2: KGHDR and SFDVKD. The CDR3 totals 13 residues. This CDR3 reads CFTSDFRASLQYF. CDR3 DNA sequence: TGTTTCACCAGTGATTTTAGGGCTAGCTTGCAGTATTTT.

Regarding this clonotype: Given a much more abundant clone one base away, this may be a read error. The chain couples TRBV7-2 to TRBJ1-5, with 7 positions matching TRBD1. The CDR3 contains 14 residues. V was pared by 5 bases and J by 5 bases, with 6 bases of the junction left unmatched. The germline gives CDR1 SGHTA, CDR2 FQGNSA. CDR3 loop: CASSRTQGYQPQHF. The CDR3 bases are TGTGCCAGCAGCCGGACACAGGGGTATCAGCCCCAGCATTTT.

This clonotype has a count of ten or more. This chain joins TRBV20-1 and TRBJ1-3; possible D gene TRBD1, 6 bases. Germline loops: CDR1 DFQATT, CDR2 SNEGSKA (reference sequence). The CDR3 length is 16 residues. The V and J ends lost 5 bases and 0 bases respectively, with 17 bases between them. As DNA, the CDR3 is TGCAGTGCTCTCGGACGGAAGGACAGCTCTGGAAACACCATATATTTT. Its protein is CSALGRKDSSGNTIYF.

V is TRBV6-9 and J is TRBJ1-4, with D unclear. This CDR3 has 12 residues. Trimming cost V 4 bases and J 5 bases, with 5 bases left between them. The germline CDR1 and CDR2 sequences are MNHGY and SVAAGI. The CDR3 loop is CASSSENEKLFF. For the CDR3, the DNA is TGTGCCAGCAGTTCCGAAAATGAAAAACTGTTTTTT.

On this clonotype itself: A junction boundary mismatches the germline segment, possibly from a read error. CDR3 in DNA: TGCAGTGCTAGTAGGGACATCAAAAATGGCTACAACTTC. Translating it yields CSASRDIKNGYNF. The genes are TRBV20-1 and TRBJ1-2, with D tentatively TRBD1 (6 bases). The length of the CDR3 is 13 residues. Looked up from germline, CDR1 is DFQATT and CDR2 is SNEGSKA (reference sequence).

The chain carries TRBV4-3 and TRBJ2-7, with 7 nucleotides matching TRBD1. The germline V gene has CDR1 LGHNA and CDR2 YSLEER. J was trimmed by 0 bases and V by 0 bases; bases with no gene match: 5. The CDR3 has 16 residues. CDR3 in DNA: TGCGCCAGCAGCCAAGATGGTAGGACAGGCTCCTACGAGCAGTACTTC. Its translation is CASSQDGRTGSYEQYF.

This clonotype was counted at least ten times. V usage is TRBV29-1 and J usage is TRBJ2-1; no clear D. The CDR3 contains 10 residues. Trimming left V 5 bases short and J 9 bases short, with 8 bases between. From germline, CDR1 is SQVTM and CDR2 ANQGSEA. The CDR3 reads CSVSRAEQFF. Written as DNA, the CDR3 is TGCAGCGTTTCTAGGGCTGAGCAGTTCTTC.

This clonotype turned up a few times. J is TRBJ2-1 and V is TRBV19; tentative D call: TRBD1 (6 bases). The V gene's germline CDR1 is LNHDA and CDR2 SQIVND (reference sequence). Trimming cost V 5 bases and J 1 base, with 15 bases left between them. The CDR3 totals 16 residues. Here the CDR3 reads CASSPLRGGSYNEQFF. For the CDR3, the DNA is TGTGCCAGTAGTCCACTCCGAGGGGGTTCCTACAATGAGCAGTTCTTC.